The source of this T cell receptor (beta chain) is a study of control samples from healthy donors and cancer patients. This table comes from immunoSEQ multiplex PCR, and its TCRdb copy is limited to in-frame clones, with some not included. The data contain under 95,000 clones, roughly nine tenths of them seen just once; the ten biggest clones take up roughly 0.9%. J was trimmed by 8 bases and V by 4 bases; bases with no gene match: 8. CDR1 and CDR2 from the germline V gene are SGHDT and YYEEEE. This CDR3 comprises 14 residues. The rearrangement links TRBV5-6 to TRBJ2-1; 8 bases align to TRBD1. The sequencing sample was made of blood. The receptor's source is a woman aged 25 to 39 in good health. The CDR3 region has the DNA TGTGCCAGCAGCCTGGACAGGGTCACCTATGAGCAGTTCTTC. This sequence encodes CASSLDRVTYEQFF.